This TCR beta chain is drawn from a study of T cells in Graves' hyperthyroidism and ophthalmopathy. In this sample, this clonotype turned up a few times. Template material for amplifying TCR beta CDR3 regions consisted of RNA transcripts. HTBI primers were the set used in a first-round RT-PCR of the TCR CDR3. One entry per CDR3 protein, called by TCRdb with MiXCR from the multiplex PCR reads. Altogether almost 600,000 distinct CDR3 sequences are present, approximately 14% being singletons, with the ten largest covering under 7%. Germline V lookup: CDR1 SGDLS, CDR2 YYNGEE. V shed 4 bases and J shed 8 bases, with 16 bases lying between them. This CDR3 has 14 amino acids.

The sequence was obtained from a woman aged 25 to 45 with Graves' hyperthyroidism that later progressed to Graves' ophthalmopathy. This chain links TRBV9 with TRBJ2-1; tentatively, D is TRBD2 (5 bases). The sample was blood. CDR3 sequence reads: CASSFRGISDEQFF. The CDR3 region has the DNA TGTGCCAGCAGCTTTCGAGGGATCTCCGATGAGCAGTTCTTC.